This T cell receptor beta chain was observed in a study of cytotoxic CD8 clonotypes in ibrutinib-treated CLL. General study results and limits: Baseline clonality exceeded age-matched healthy donors and tracked circulating CD8+ T-cell counts.

Assay used: immunoSEQ multiplex PCR; TCRdb lists only in-frame clones, some missing. Of around 53,000 clones listed, 54% are singletons. Regarding this clone: The antigen remains undetermined.

The clonotype comes from a human donor with chronic lymphocytic leukemia. The source was PBMCs, collected at disease progression, from a patient treated with ibrutinib.

CDR3 protein: CASSVTANYGYTF. The CDR3 DNA follows: TGTGCCAGCAGTGTAACAGCGAACTATGGCTACACCTTC. The rearrangement joins TRBV25-1 to TRBJ1-2; D remains unclear. The germline V and J ends were trimmed by 4 bases and 2 bases, with 8 bases remaining between them. This CDR3 spans 13 amino acids. Germline V CDR1 and CDR2: MGHDK, SYGVNS.